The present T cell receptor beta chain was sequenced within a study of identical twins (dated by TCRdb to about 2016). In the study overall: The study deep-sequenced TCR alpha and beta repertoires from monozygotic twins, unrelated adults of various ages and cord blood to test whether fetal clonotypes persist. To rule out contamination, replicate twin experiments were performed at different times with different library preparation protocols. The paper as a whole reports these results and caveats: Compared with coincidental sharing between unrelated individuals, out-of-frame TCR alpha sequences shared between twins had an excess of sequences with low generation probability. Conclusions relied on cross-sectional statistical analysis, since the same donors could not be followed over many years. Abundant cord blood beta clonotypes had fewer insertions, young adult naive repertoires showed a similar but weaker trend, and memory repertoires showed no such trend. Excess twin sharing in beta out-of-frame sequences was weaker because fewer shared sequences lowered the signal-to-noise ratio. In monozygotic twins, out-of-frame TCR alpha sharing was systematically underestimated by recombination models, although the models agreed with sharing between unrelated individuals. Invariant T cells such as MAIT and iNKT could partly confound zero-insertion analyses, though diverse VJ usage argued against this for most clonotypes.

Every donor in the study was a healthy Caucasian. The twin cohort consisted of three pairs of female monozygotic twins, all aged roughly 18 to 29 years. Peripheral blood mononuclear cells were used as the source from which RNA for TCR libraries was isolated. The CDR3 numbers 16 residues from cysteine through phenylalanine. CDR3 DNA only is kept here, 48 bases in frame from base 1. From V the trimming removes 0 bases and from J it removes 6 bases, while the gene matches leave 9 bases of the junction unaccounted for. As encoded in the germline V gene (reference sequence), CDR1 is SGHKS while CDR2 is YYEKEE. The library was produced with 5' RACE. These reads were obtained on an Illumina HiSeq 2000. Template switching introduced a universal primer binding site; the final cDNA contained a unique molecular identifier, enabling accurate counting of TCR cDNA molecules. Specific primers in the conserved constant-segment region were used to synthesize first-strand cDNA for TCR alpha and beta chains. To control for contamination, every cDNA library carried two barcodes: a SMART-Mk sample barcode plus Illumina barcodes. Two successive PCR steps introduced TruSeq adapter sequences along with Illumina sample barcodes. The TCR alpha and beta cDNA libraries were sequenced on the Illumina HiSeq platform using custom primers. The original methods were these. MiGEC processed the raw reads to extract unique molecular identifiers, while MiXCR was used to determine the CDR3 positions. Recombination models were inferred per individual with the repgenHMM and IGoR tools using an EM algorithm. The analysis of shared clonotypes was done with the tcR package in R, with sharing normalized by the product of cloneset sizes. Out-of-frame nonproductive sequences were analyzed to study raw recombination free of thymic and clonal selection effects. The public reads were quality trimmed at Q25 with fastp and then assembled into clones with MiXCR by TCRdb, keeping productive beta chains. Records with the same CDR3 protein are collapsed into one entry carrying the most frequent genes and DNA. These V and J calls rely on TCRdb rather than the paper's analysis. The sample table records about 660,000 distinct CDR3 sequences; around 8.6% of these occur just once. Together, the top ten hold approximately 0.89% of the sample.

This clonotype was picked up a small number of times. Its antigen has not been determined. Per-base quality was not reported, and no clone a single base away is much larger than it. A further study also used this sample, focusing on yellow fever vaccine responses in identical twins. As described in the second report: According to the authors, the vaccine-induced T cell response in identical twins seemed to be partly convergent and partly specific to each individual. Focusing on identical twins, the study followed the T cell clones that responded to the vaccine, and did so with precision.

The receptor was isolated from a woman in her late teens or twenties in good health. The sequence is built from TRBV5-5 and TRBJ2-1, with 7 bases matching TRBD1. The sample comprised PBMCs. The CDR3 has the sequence CASSLAGTVLSNEQFF. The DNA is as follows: TGTGCCAGCAGCTTGGCCGGGACAGTCCTCTCCAATGAGCAGTTCTTC.